Below, one TCR beta chain is given with its context. This clone showed up just a few times. The antigen it binds to is not known. The sample holds no much larger clone one base away, and base qualities are not on file. The germline V gene yields MNHEY for CDR1 and SVGEGT for CDR2. V gives up 5 bases and J gives up 4 bases, and the segment between their germline ends measures 11 bases. The CDR3 contains 13 residues, cysteine and phenylalanine counted. The only DNA kept is the CDR3, 39 bases in frame from the first base. The immunoSEQ Assay, a bias-controlled multiplex PCR, was used to amplify TCRbeta CDR3 regions from genomic DNA. Per the authors' processing: Within the assay, amplification of reference gene primers was used to estimate how many nucleated cells each sample contained. Sequence reads were collapsed and filtered to measure the absolute abundance of every unique TCRbeta CDR3 rearrangement. For each sample, productive Simpson clonality was calculated as the square root of Simpson's diversity index over productive rearrangements. The table was pulled from immuneACCESS by TCRdb, which kept in-frame rearrangements only. Such tables lose some clones; where checked, under half of the loss comes from unresolved V genes, and the rest has no known cause. The V and J calls and the clone size are those of that table, but D and trimming were determined from the DNA. Within this sample are about 38,000 clones, with less than 90% of them counted one time only. The ten largest account for approximately 1.7% of the sample.

The data are from a study of blood T cell repertoires in COVID-19 (dated by TCRdb to 2018 to 2021). A note on the overall study: Samples covering the acute and convalescent phases of COVID-19 were provided by collaborators in the United States, Italy and Spain. The prospective study material was composed of cDNA or gDNA derived from T cells, B-cell-depleted T cells, or PBMCs. The dataset comprised deeply sampled blood TCRbeta repertoires from subjects exposed to, actively infected with, or recovered from COVID-19. The repertoires were made available in a free public database intended to serve as a resource for research on the immune response to SARS-CoV-2. Samples came from the ongoing ImmuneRACE study (first 160 participants) plus 1,254 subjects from 6 global collaborators. Nearly every sample came with metadata listing a de-identified subject ID, COVID-19 status, age in years and sex. Where available, HLA class I and class II types were obtained from metadata supplied by the sample provider rather than from assay-based typing. Findings and caveats that apply to the study as a whole: The quantity of clinical and demographic metadata differed by source and by participant and was supplied without curation.

One collaborating source in Seattle enrolled patients during active infection and followed them longitudinally through the course of disease. The collaborating institutions used their own protocols to collect whole blood in K2EDTA tubes. Collaborator samples were shipped for TCRbeta analysis as frozen whole blood, isolated PBMCs, or DNA extracted from either sample type. What was sequenced was peripheral blood. This chain is built from TRBV6-2 or TRBV6-3 and TRBJ1-2; tentative D gene TRBD1, with 6 bases matching. The receptor's source is a man aged 55 to 70 with COVID-19, enrolled during active disease. CDR3 sequence: CASSEGVFYGYTF. The base sequence is TGTGCCAGCAGTGAGGGGGTTTTCTATGGCTACACCTTC.